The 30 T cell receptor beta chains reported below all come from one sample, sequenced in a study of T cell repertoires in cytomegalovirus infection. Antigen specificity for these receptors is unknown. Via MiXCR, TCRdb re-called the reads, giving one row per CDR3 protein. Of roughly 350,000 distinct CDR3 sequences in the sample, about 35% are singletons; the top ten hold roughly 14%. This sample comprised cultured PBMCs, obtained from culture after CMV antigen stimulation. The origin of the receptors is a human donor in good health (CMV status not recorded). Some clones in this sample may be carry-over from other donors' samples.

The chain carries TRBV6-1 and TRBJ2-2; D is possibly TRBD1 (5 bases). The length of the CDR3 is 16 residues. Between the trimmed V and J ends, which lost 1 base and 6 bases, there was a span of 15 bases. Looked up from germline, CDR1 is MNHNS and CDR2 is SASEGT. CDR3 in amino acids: CASSEDQGVWAGELFF. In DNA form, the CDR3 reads TGTGCCAGCAGTGAAGATCAAGGGGTTTGGGCCGGGGAGCTGTTTTTT.

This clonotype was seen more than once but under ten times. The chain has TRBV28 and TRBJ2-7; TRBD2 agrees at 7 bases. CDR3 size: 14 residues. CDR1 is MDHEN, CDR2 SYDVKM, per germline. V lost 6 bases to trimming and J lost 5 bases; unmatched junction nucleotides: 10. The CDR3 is CASSIGGSGHEQYF. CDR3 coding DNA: TGTGCCAGCAGCATCGGCGGGAGTGGCCACGAGCAGTACTTC.

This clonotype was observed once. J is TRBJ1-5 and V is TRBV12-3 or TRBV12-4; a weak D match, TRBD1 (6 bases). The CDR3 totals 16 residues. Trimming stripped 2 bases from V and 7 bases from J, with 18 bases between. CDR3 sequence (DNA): TGTGCCAGCAGTTTACGGGTCCTCGGGGGGCGACAGCCCCAGCATTTT. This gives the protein CASSLRVLGGRQPQHF.

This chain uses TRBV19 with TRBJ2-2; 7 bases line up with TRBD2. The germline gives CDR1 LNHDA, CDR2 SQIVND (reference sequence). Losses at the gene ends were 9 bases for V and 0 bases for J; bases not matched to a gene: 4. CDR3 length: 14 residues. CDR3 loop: CASRGGANTGELFF. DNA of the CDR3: TGTGCCAGCCGTGGGGGGGCGAACACCGGGGAGCTGTTTTTT.

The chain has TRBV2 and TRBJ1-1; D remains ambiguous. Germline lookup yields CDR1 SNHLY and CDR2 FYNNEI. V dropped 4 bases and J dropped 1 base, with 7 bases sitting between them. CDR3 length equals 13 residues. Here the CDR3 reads CASSARENTEAFF. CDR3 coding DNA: TGTGCCAGCAGTGCCCGGGAGAACACTGAAGCTTTCTTT.

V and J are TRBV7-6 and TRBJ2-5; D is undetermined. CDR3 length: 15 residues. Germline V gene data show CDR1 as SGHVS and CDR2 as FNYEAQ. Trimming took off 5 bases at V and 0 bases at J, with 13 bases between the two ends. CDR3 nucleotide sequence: TGTGCCAGCAGCCAAGGGCCCCAGAACCAAGAGACCCAGTACTTC. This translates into CASSQGPQNQETQYF.

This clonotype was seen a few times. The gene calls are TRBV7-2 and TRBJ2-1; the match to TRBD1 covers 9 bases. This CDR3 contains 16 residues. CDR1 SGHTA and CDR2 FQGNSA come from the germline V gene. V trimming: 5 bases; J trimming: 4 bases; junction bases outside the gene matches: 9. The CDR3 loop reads CASSPRGQGQYNEQFF. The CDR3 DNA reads TGTGCCAGCAGCCCGCGGGGACAGGGCCAATACAATGAGCAGTTCTTC.

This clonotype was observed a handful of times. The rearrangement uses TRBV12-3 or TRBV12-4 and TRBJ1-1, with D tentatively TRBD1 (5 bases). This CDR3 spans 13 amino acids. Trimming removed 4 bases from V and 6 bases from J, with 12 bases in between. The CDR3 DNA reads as TGTGCCAGCAGTTCGGTCCCGGGGGCTGAAGCTTTCTTT. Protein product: CASSSVPGAEAFF.

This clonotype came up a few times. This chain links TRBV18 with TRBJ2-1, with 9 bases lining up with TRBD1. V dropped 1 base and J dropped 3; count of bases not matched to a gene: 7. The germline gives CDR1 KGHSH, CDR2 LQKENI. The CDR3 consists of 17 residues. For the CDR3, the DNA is TGTGCCAGCTCACCACTGACAGGGGGACGTAACTACAATGAGCAGTTCTTC. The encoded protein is CASSPLTGGRNYNEQFF.

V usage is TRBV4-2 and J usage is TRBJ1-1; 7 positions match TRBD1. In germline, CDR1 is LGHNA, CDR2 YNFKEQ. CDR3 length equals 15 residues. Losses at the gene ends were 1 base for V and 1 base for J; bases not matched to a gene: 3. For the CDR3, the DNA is TGTGCCAGCAGCCAAGGGGACAGTGGGAACACTGAAGCTTTCTTT. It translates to CASSQGDSGNTEAFF.

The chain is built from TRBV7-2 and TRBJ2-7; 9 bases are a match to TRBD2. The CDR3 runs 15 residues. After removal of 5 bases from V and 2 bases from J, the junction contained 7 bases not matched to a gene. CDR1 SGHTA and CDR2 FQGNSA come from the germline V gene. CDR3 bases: TGTGCCAGCAGCCCCGGACTAGCGAAGACCTACGAGCAGTACGTC. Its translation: CASSPGLAKTYEQYV.

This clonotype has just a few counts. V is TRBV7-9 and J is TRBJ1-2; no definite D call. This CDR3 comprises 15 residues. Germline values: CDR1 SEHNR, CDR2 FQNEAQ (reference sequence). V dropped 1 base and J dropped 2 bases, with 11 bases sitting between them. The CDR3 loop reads CASSLGNKGNYGYTF. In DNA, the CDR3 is TGTGCCAGCAGCTTAGGGAACAAGGGCAACTATGGCTACACCTTC. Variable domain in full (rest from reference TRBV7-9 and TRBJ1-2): DTGVSQNPRHKITKRGQNVTFRCDPISEHNRLYWYRQTLGQGPEFLTYFQNEAQLEKSRLLSDRFSAERPKGSFSTLEIQRTEQGDSAMYLCASSLGNKGNYGYTFGSGTRLTVV.

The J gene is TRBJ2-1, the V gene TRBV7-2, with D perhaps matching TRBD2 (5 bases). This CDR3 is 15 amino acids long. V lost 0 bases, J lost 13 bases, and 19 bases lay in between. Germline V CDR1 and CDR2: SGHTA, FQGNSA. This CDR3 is CASSLALDRTGVQFF. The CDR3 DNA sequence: TGTGCCAGCAGCTTAGCACTAGATCGGACTGGTGTACAGTTCTTC.

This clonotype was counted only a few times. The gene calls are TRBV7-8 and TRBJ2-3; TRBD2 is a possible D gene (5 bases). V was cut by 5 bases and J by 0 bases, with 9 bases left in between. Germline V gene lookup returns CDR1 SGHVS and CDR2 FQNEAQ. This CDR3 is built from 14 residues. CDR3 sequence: CASSQRTSTDTQYF. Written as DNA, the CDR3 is TGTGCCAGCAGCCAAAGGACTAGCACAGATACGCAGTATTTT.

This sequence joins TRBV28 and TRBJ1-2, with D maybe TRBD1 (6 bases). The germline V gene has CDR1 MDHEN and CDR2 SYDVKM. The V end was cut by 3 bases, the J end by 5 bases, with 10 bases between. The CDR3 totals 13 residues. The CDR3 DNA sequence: TGTGCCAGCAGTTTTGGTAGGGGGTATGGCTACACCTTC. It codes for CASSFGRGYGYTF.

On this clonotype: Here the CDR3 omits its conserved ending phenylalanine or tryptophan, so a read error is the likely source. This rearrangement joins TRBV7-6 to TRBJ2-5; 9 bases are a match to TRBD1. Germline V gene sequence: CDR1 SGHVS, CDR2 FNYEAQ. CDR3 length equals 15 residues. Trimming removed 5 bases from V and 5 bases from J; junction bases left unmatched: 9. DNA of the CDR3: TGTGCCAGCAGCACAACCGGGACAGGGAGGGAGACCCAGTACATC. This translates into CASSTTGTGRETQYI.

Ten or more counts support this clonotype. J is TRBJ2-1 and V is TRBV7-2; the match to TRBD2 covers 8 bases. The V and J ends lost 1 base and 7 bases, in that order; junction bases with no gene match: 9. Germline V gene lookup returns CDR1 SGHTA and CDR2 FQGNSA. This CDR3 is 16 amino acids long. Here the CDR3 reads CASSLGTGRGRNEQFF. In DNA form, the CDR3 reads TGTGCCAGCAGCTTAGGGACCGGGAGGGGGAGGAATGAGCAGTTCTTC.

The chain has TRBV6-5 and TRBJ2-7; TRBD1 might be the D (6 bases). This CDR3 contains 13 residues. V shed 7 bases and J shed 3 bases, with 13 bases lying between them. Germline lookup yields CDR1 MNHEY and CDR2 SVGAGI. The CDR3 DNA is TGTGCCAGCATTTCGGGACAAGGCTACGAGCAGTACTTC. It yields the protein CASISGQGYEQYF.

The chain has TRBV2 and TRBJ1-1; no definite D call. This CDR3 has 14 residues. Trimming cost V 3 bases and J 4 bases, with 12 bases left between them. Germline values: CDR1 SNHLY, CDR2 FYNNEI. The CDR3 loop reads CASSEGGGGTEAFF. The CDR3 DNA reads TGTGCCAGCAGTGAGGGAGGAGGTGGCACTGAAGCTTTCTTT.

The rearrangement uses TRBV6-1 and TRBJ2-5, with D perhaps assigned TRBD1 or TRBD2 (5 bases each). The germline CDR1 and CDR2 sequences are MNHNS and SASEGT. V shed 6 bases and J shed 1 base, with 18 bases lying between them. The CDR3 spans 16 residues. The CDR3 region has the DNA TGTGCCAGCAGCCTGTCGAGGGGCCCAACCCAAGAGACCCAGTACTTC. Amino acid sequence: CASSLSRGPTQETQYF.

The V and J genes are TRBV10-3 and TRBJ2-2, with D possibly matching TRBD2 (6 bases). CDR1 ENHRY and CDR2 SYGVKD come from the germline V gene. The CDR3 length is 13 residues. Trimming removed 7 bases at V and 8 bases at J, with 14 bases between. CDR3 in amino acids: CAIKAREQGELFF. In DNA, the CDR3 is TGTGCCATCAAAGCACGGGAGCAGGGGGAGCTGTTTTTT.

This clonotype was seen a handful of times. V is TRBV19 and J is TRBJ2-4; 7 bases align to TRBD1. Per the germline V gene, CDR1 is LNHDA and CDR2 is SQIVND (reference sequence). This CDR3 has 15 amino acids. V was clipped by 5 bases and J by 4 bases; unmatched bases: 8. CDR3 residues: CASSPTGTGKNIQYF. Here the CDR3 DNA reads TGTGCCAGTAGTCCGACAGGGACGGGAAAAAACATTCAGTACTTC.

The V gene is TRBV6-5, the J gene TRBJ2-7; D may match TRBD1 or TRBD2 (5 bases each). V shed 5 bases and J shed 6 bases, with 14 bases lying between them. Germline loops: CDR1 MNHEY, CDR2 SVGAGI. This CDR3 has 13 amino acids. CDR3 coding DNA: TGTGCCAGCAGTACCTCCGGGGCGGGCGAGCAGTACGTC. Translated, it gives CASSTSGAGEQYV.

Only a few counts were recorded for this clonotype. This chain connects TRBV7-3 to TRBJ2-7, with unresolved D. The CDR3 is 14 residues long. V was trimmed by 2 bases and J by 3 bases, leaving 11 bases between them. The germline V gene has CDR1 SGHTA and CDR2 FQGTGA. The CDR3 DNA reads TGTGCCAGCAGCTTAGGAGTAGGAGACTACGAGCAGTACTTC. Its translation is CASSLGVGDYEQYF.

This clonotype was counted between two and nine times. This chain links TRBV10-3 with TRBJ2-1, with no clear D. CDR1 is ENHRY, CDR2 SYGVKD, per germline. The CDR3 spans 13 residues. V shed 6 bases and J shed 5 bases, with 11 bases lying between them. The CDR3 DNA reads TGTGCCATCAGCTCTGGAAGGAACAATGAGCAGTTCTTC. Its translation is CAISSGRNNEQFF.

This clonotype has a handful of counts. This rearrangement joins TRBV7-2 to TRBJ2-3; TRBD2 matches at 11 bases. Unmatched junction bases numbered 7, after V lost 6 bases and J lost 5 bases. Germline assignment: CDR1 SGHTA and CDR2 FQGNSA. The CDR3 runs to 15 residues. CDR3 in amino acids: CASRLLAGAVDTQYF. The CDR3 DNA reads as TGTGCCAGCAGGTTACTAGCGGGAGCAGTAGATACGCAGTATTTT.

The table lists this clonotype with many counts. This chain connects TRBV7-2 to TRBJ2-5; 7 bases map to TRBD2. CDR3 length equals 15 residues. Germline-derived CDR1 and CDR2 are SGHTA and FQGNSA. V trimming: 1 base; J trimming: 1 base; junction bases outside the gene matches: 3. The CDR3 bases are TGTGCCAGCAGCTTAGACGGGAGGACCCAAGAGACCCAGTACTTC. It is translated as CASSLDGRTQETQYF.

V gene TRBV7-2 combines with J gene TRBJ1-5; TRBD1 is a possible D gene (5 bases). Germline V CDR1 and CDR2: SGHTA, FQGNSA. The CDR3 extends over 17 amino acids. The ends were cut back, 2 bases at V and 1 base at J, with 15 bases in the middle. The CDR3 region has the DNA TGTGCCAGCAGCTTAAGGTTAATGGGGCCGAGCAATCAGCCCCAGCATTTT. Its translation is CASSLRLMGPSNQPQHF. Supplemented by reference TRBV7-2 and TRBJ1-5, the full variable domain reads GAGVSQSPSNKVTEKGKDVELRCDPISGHTALYWYRQSLGQGLEFLIYFQGNSAPDKSGLPSDRFSAERTGGSVSTLTIQRTQQEDSAVYLCASSLRLMGPSNQPQHFGDGTRLSIL.

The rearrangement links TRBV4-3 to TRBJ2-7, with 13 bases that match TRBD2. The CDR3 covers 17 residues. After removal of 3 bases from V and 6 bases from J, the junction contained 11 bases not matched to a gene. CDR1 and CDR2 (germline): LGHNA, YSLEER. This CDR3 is CASSQIPGLAGSSEQYV. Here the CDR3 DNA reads TGCGCCAGCAGCCAGATACCGGGACTAGCGGGATCAAGCGAGCAGTACGTC.

CDR3 nucleotides: TGCAGTGCTACGGGACTAGCGAACTACGAGCAGTACTTC. This codes for CSATGLANYEQYF. The V and J genes are TRBV20-1 and TRBJ2-7; TRBD2 matches 10 bases. With V trimmed by 4 bases and J by 3 bases, 3 bases remained unmatched. The CDR3 loop spans 13 amino acids. Germline assignment: CDR1 DFQATT and CDR2 SNEGSKA (reference sequence).